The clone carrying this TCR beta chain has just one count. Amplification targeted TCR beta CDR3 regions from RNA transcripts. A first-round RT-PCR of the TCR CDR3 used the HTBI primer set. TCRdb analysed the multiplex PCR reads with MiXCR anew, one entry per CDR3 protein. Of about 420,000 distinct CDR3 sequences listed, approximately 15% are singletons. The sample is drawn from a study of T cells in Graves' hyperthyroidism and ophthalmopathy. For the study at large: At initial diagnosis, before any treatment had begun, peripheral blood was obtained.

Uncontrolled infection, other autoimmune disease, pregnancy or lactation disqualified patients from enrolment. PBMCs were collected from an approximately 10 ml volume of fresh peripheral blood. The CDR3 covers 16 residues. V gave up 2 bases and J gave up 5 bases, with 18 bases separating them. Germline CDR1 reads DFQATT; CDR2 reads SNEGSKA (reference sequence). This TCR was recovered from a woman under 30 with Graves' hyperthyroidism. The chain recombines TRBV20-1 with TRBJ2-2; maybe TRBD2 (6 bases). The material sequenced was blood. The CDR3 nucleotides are TGCAGTGCTAGAAAAATCCAGGACTACCCAACCGGGGAGCTGTTTTTT. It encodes CSARKIQDYPTGELFF.